The 17 T cell receptor beta chains listed next were all sequenced from one sample in a study of blood T cells in healthy people across ages. A J-beta primer mix and a sample-barcoded 5' primer were used in a second PCR of about 6 to 12 cycles. One entry per CDR3 protein, called by TCRdb with MiXCR from the 5' RACE reads. The sample has some 1.6 million distinct CDR3 sequences, around 36% seen once; the top ten hold approximately 10%. The sample was blood. The receptors were gathered from a woman under 40 in good health.

This clonotype has a handful of counts. The rearrangement joins TRBV7-9 to TRBJ1-4; TRBD1 might be the D (6 bases). This CDR3 has 15 residues. The germline V gene encodes CDR1 SEHNR and CDR2 FQNEAQ (reference sequence). V was shortened by 2 bases and J by 6 bases, with 13 bases between the two germline ends. This CDR3 is CASSLFGGGDEKLFF. In DNA, the CDR3 is TGTGCCAGCAGCTTATTTGGGGGCGGTGATGAAAAACTGTTTTTT.

This chain connects TRBV2 to TRBJ2-1; possible D gene TRBD2, 5 bases. V was cut by 7 bases and J by 2 bases, with 18 bases left in between. This CDR3 is 16 amino acids long. In germline, CDR1 is SNHLY, CDR2 FYNNEI. The CDR3 here is CASTESTASPYNEQFF. CDR3 coding DNA: TGTGCCAGCACCGAAAGTACAGCTAGCCCCTACAATGAGCAGTTCTTC.

This clonotype was picked up many times. The gene calls are TRBV29-1 and TRBJ2-1, with 9 bases aligning to TRBD2. Trimming took 5 bases from V and 6 from J; bases not matched to a gene: 8. Germline lookup yields CDR1 SQVTM and CDR2 ANQGSEA. The CDR3 contains 14 residues. This CDR3 reads CSVMAGGYSNEQFF. DNA of the CDR3: TGCAGCGTTATGGCGGGAGGGTACTCCAATGAGCAGTTCTTC.

This clonotype appeared once. The rearrangement uses TRBV30 and TRBJ2-1; D not certain. CDR3 length: 11 amino acids. Trimming removed 1 base at V and 9 bases at J, with 7 bases between. CDR1 and CDR2 (germline): GTSNPN, SVGIG (reference sequence). The CDR3 sequence: CAWSDAGEQFF. The CDR3 nucleotides are TGTGCCTGGAGTGACGCTGGTGAGCAGTTCTTC.

This chain connects TRBV30 to TRBJ2-5; 12 nucleotides agree with TRBD1. The trim removed 3 bases at V and 5 bases at J, leaving 10 bases unmatched. This CDR3 comprises 16 residues. Germline V gene lookup returns CDR1 GTSNPN and CDR2 SVGIG (reference sequence). The CDR3 is CAWSLPGDRGLETQYF. CDR3 nucleotide sequence: TGTGCCTGGAGCCTACCCGGGGACAGGGGGCTGGAGACCCAGTACTTC.

This clonotype occurred a few times. The J gene is TRBJ1-2, the V gene TRBV7-3; no clear D. The CDR3 sequence is 14 residues long. Trimming cost V 4 bases and J 5 bases, with 14 bases left between them. Germline CDR1 SGHTA, CDR2 FQGTGA. The CDR3 loop is CASSSTDEPYGYTF. CDR3 DNA: TGTGCCAGCAGCTCCACCGACGAGCCATATGGCTACACCTTC.

The V and J genes are TRBV20-1 and TRBJ2-1; 9 bases are shared with TRBD2. Germline CDR1 and CDR2: DFQATT and SNEGSKA (reference sequence). V gave up 6 bases and J gave up 9 bases; unmatched junction bases: 12. The CDR3 length is 14 residues. CDR3 sequence: CSARAGGPSGEQFF. In nucleotides, the CDR3 is TGCAGTGCCCGGGCGGGAGGGCCGAGCGGTGAGCAGTTCTTC.

The chain combines TRBV29-1 with TRBJ2-5; the match to TRBD2 covers 12 bases. Germline V gene lookup returns CDR1 SQVTM and CDR2 ANQGSEA. CDR3 size: 16 residues. J was trimmed by 0 bases and V by 3 bases; bases with no gene match: 5. Here the CDR3 reads CSVDPWTSGDQETQYF. The CDR3 region has the DNA TGCAGCGTTGATCCTTGGACTAGCGGGGACCAAGAGACCCAGTACTTC.

This clonotype has more than one count but fewer than ten. The chain has TRBV15 and TRBJ2-4; D possibly uses TRBD1 or TRBD2 (6 bases each). Germline V lookup: CDR1 LNHNV, CDR2 YYDKDF (reference sequence). Trimming left V 5 bases short and J 7 bases short, with 18 bases between. This CDR3 spans 15 amino acids. The CDR3 sequence: CATSPGDTARNIQYF. DNA of the CDR3: TGTGCCACCAGCCCGGGGGACACAGCCCGGAACATTCAGTACTTC.

This clonotype came up many times. The V gene is TRBV5-5, the J gene TRBJ2-5; D gene ambiguous. The CDR3 totals 14 residues. The V and J ends lost 4 bases and 1 base respectively, with 11 bases between them. Germline CDR1 reads SGHKS; CDR2 reads YYEKEE (reference sequence). CDR3 residues: CASSRGRTQETQYF. The CDR3 bases are TGTGCCAGCAGCCGAGGCCGGACCCAAGAGACCCAGTACTTC.

This clonotype was counted at least ten times. This rearrangement joins TRBV20-1 to TRBJ2-4; no firm D call. From germline, CDR1 is DFQATT and CDR2 SNEGSKA (reference sequence). Trimming shortened V by 3 bases and J by 5 bases, and 8 bases separated the two germline ends. The CDR3 totals 12 residues. In nucleotides, the CDR3 is TGCAGTGCTAGCCCCTACGAAAACATTCAGTACTTC. Translation gives CSASPYENIQYF.

The V gene is TRBV9, the J gene TRBJ2-4; 8 bases are a match to TRBD2. The tail of the sequence fits TRBJ2-7 better, so the J call may be wrong. From germline, CDR1 is SGDLS and CDR2 YYNGEE. This CDR3 is built from 15 residues. The CDR3: CASSPPGGTSVEQYF. In DNA, the CDR3 is TGTGCCAGCAGCCCTCCCGGGGGGACTAGTGTCGAGCAGTACTTC.

This clonotype was found a few times. This chain links TRBV29-1 with TRBJ2-3, with D perhaps matching TRBD2 (6 bases). Trimming cost V 8 bases and J 0 bases, with 15 bases left between them. Germline assignment: CDR1 SQVTM and CDR2 ANQGSEA. This CDR3 has 14 amino acids. As DNA, the CDR3 is TGCAGCTTCCGAGCGGGCTTAAGCACAGATACGCAGTATTTT. It codes for CSFRAGLSTDTQYF.

The rearrangement uses TRBV5-1 and TRBJ2-5, with D perhaps matching TRBD1 (6 bases). The CDR3 is made up of 14 amino acids. Deletions cut 0 bases from V and 5 bases from J, with 11 bases between. Germline loops: CDR1 SGHRS, CDR2 YFSETQ. The CDR3 coding sequence is TGCGCCAGCAGCTTGGACAGGGTTTGGGAGACCCAGTACTTC. This codes for CASSLDRVWETQYF.

A remark on this clonotype: A read error is possible here, since a much larger clone lies one base away. The chain links TRBV12-3 or TRBV12-4 to TRBJ2-4; 11 bases are shared with TRBD2. The CDR3 has 15 residues. J gave up 11 bases and V 5 bases, and 11 bases lay outside the gene matches. CDR3 nucleotide sequence: TGTGCCAGCAGTCATATAGCGGGAGGGCTTGACGTTCAGTACTTC. It is translated as CASSHIAGGLDVQYF.

The rearrangement joins TRBV5-1 to TRBJ2-7; 7 bases agree with TRBD2. Germline assignment: CDR1 SGHRS and CDR2 YFSETQ. Losses at the gene ends were 3 bases for V and 3 bases for J; bases not matched to a gene: 15. This CDR3 comprises 17 residues. CDR3 loop: CASSSLGGDLRHYEQYF. CDR3 DNA sequence: TGCGCCAGCAGCTCTCTTGGGGGGGACCTCCGCCACTACGAGCAGTACTTC.

This clonotype was counted between two and nine times. The CDR3 nucleotides read TGTGCCAGCAGCCAAGATGTTTCAATCGGGGGGACCCAGTACTTC. It is translated as CASSQDVSIGGTQYF. The gene calls are TRBV4-2 and TRBJ2-5; D may be TRBD2 (6 bases). Germline V gene lookup returns CDR1 LGHNA and CDR2 YNFKEQ. V was trimmed by 0 bases and J by 7 bases, leaving 15 bases between them. The CDR3 covers 15 residues.